This TCR beta chain is from a study of tumor and adjacent non-tumor tissue in lung cancer. A modified ARM-PCR protocol with three rounds of nested PCR amplified TCRbeta. TCRdb reprocessed the multiplex PCR reads via MiXCR and lists one record per CDR3 protein. The sample holds 91,000 or so distinct CDR3 sequences; approximately 70% are singletons and the top ten take about 16%. Germline CDR1 LGHNA, CDR2 YSLEER. The CDR3 length is 15 residues. The template was RNA from unsorted bulk tissue. A note on this clonotype: One end of the junction fails to match germline, which may point to a read error.

The receptor was isolated from a man between 60 and 75 years old with non-small cell lung cancer. The chain employs TRBV4-3 and TRBJ2-1, with D unclear. Sequencing was done on a sample of lung tumor tissue. The CDR3 spells CASSQGDADSNEQFF. The CDR3 DNA follows: TGCGCCAGCAGCCAAGGAGATGCCGATTCCAATGAACAGTTCTTC.